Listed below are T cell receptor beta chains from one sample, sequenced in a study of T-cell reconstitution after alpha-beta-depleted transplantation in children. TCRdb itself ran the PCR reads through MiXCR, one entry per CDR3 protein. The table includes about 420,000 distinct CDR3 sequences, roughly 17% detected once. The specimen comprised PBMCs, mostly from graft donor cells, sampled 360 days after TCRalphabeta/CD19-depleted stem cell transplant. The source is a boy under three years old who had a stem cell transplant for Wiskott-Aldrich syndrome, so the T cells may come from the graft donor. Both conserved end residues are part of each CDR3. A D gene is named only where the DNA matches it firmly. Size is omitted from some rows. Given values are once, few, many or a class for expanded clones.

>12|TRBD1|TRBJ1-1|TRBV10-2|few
CASSGRDSEAFF
TGCGCCAGCAGTGGCCGGGACAGTGAAGCTTTCTTT
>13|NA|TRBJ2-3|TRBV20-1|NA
CSAREGVADTQYF
TGCAGTGCTAGAGAGGGGGTCGCAGATACGCAGTATTTT
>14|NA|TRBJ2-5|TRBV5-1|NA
CASSLIGTEETQYF
TGCGCCAGCAGCTTAATAGGGACTGAGGAGACCCAGTACTTC
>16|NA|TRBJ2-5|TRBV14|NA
CASSQAISPVGETQYF
TGTGCCAGCAGCCAAGCGATCAGTCCGGTGGGGGAGACCCAGTACTTC
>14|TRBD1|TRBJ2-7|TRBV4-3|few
CASSHSTTGYEQYF
TGCGCCAGCAGCCACTCTACGACAGGGTACGAGCAGTACTTC
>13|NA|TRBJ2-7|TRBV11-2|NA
CASSLYGRYEQYF
TGTGCCAGCAGCTTGTATGGGAGATACGAGCAGTACTTC
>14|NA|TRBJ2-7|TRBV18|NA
CASSPVRGTYEQYF
TGTGCCAGCTCACCAGTGAGGGGGACATACGAGCAGTACTTC
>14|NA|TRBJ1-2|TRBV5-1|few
CASSLDLGKDGYTF
TGCGCCAGCAGCTTGGACCTCGGGAAAGATGGCTACACCTTC
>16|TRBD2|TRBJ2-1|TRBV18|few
CASSPRTSGSLNEQFF
TGTGCCAGCTCACCACGAACTAGCGGGAGTCTCAATGAGCAGTTCTTC
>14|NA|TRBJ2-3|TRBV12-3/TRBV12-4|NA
CASSLRNSTDTQYF
TGTGCCAGCAGTTTACGGAATAGCACAGATACGCAGTATTTT
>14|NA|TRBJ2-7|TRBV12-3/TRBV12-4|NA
CASSPRDTILEQYF
TGTGCCAGCAGTCCTCGGGACACCATCCTCGAGCAGTACTTC
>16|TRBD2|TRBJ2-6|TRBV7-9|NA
CASSRGGKAGANVLTF
TGTGCCAGCAGCCGGGGGGGAAAGGCTGGGGCCAACGTCCTGACTTTC
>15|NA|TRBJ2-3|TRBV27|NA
CASTEKGRLTDTQYF
TGTGCCAGCACCGAAAAGGGCCGCCTCACAGATACGCAGTATTTT
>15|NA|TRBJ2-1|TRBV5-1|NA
CASSPAGDSYNEQFF
TGCGCCAGCAGCCCAGCCGGCGACTCCTACAATGAGCAGTTCTTC
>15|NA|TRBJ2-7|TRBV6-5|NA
CASSYSYRDRNEQYF
TGTGCCAGCAGTTACTCGTATAGGGACCGCAACGAGCAGTACTTC
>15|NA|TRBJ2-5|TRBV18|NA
CASSPQTGGQETQYF
TGTGCCAGCTCACCACAGACAGGAGGCCAAGAGACCCAGTACTTC
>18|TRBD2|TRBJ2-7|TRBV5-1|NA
CASSLGTSGGPLSYEQYF
TGCGCCAGCAGCTTAGGGACTAGCGGAGGCCCACTCTCCTACGAGCAGTACTTC
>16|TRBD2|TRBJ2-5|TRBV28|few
CASSLPLLAGQETQYF
TGTGCCAGCAGTTTGCCCCTACTAGCGGGGCAAGAGACCCAGTACTTC
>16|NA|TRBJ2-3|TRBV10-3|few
CAISGQSGTNPHTQYF
TGTGCCATCAGCGGGCAATCCGGGACCAATCCTCATACGCAGTATTTT
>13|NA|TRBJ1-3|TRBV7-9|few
CASRPGSGNTIYF
TGTGCCAGCCGACCAGGATCTGGAAACACCATATATTTT
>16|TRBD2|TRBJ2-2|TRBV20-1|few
CSASYGASGGSGELFF
TGCAGTGCTAGTTACGGTGCTAGCGGAGGGTCCGGGGAGCTGTTTTTT
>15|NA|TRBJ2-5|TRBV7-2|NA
CASSAERYPRETQYF
TGTGCCAGCAGCGCAGAAAGGTACCCCCGAGAGACCCAGTACTTC
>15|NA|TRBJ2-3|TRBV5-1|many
CASSPWTSLTDTQYF
TGCGCCAGCAGCCCATGGACGTCACTTACAGATACGCAGTATTTT
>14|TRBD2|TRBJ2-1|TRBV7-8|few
CASSERDSYNEQFF
TGTGCCAGCTCCGAGCGGGACTCCTACAATGAGCAGTTCTTC
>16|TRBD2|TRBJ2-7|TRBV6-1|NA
CASKPSGRALNYEQYF
TGTGCCAGCAAGCCTAGCGGGAGGGCCTTGAACTACGAGCAGTACTTC
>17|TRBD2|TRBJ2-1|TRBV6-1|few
CASSPLRLAGGLGEQFF
TGTGCCAGCAGCCCTTTAAGGCTAGCGGGAGGGTTGGGTGAGCAGTTCTTC
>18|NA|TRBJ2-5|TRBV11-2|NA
CASSFGVRFPWAQETQYF
TGTGCCAGCAGCTTTGGTGTCCGGTTTCCCTGGGCCCAAGAGACCCAGTACTTC
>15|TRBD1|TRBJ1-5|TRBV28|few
CASRVRGQGYQPQHF
TGTGCCAGCAGGGTTCGAGGACAGGGCTATCAGCCCCAGCATTTT
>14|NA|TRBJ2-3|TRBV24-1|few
CATSDLPGTDTQYF
TGTGCCACCAGTGATTTGCCCGGCACAGATACGCAGTATTTT
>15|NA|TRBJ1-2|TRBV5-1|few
CASSGSEDKIYGYTF
TGCGCCAGCAGCGGATCCGAGGACAAGATCTATGGCTACACCTTC
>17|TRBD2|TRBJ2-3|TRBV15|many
CATSRDRVAGGLDTQYF
TGTGCCACCAGCAGAGATCGGGTAGCGGGAGGCCTAGATACGCAGTATTTT
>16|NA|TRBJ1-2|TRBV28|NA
CASSFPRGGLNYGYTF
TGTGCCAGCAGTTTCCCTCGGGGGGGGCTGAATTATGGCTACACCTTC
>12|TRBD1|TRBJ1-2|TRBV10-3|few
CASQGANYGYTF
TGTGCCTCACAGGGGGCGAACTATGGCTACACCTTC